The 25 T cell receptor beta chains listed next were all sequenced from one sample in a study of blood T cell repertoires in COVID-19. The table came from immunoSEQ multiplex PCR; TCRdb's copy has only in-frame clones and leaves some out. The sample has 200,000 to 300,000 clones, around four fifths seen once. Material for sequencing was PBMCs or T cells enriched from blood (not recorded which). The source is a woman in her thirties or forties who had been exposed to COVID-19.

Here the CDR3 DNA reads TGTGCCAGCAGCGCCAACCGGGACAGGGGGACCTACGAGCAGTACTTC. Its protein product is CASSANRDRGTYEQYF. The V and J genes are TRBV9 and TRBJ2-7, with 11 bases that match TRBD1. Trimming removed 3 bases from V and 2 bases from J; junction bases left unmatched: 7. Germline V gives CDR1 SGDLS, CDR2 YYNGEE. CDR3 length equals 16 residues.

This clone was seen once. CDR3 sequence (DNA): TGTGCCTGGAGTGTTTACTCTGGAAACACCATATATTTT. Residues: CAWSVYSGNTIYF. This rearrangement joins TRBV30 to TRBJ1-3; D gene uncertain. This CDR3 region has 13 residues. Germline loops: CDR1 GTSNPN, CDR2 SVGIG (reference sequence). Trimming removed 0 bases at V and 0 bases at J, with 3 bases between.

This chain links TRBV19 with TRBJ2-2; 7 bases agree with TRBD1. J lost 2 bases, V lost 7 bases, and 10 bases had no gene match. CDR3 size: 16 residues. Germline CDR1 reads LNHDA; CDR2 reads SQIVND (reference sequence). CDR3 in amino acids: CASTQPGQINTGELFF. The CDR3 DNA reads as TGTGCCAGTACCCAACCGGGACAGATTAACACCGGGGAGCTGTTTTTT.

The gene calls are TRBV5-8 and TRBJ2-2; 7 nucleotides align to TRBD2. Germline V gene sequence: CDR1 SGHTS, CDR2 YDEGEE. The length of the CDR3 is 18 residues. V shed 0 bases and J 2 bases; nucleotides not matched to a gene: 10. In DNA form, the CDR3 reads TGTGCCAGCAGCTTGGGTCCTGGCGGGACTACCAACACCGGGGAGCTGTTTTTT. Protein: CASSLGPGGTTNTGELFF.

The chain carries TRBV6-6 and TRBJ2-1; a possible D gene is TRBD1 (6 bases). Between the trimmed V and J ends, which lost 7 bases and 3 bases, there was a span of 16 bases. Germline loops: CDR1 MNHNY, CDR2 SVGAGI (reference sequence). The CDR3 contains 15 residues. CDR3 in amino acids: CASITPRGGYNEQFF. Written as DNA, the CDR3 is TGTGCCAGCATTACTCCCCGAGGGGGCTACAATGAGCAGTTCTTC.

The rearrangement links TRBV4-1 to TRBJ2-1; the match to TRBD2 covers 10 bases. The CDR3 runs to 18 residues. The germline gives CDR1 MGHRA, CDR2 YSYEKL. V was pared by 1 base and J by 2 bases, with 8 bases of the junction left unmatched. In nucleotides, the CDR3 is TGCGCCAGCAGCCAAGGGGTCCTAGCGGGGGCCCCCTACAATGAGCAGTTCTTC. It is translated as CASSQGVLAGAPYNEQFF.

The rearrangement joins TRBV30 to TRBJ1-4, with D perhaps TRBD1 (5 bases). The CDR3 sequence is 15 residues long. V was shortened by 1 base and J by 8 bases, with 17 bases between the two germline ends. The germline V gene encodes CDR1 GTSNPN and CDR2 SVGIG (reference sequence). The CDR3 DNA is TGTGCCTGGAGTGGATCGGAAGGGGCAAGGGAAAAACTGTTTTTT. Its protein product is CAWSGSEGAREKLFF.

In its sample, this clone was seen once. The chain carries TRBV19 and TRBJ1-1; 7 bases are a match to TRBD1. Germline assignment: CDR1 LNHDA and CDR2 SQIVND (reference sequence). With 3 bases clipped from V and 5 bases from J, the junction kept 9 bases outside the gene matches. The CDR3 is made up of 15 amino acids. CDR3 nucleotide sequence: TGTGCCAGTAGTATCTCGGGACAGACTATAACTGAAGCTTTCTTT. Its protein is CASSISGQTITEAFF.

The J gene is TRBJ2-2, the V gene TRBV4-1, with 7 bases lining up with TRBD2. The V gene end was trimmed by 4 bases and the J gene end by 3 bases; junction bases not matched to a gene: 5. The CDR3 has 15 residues. Germline V gives CDR1 MGHRA, CDR2 YSYEKL. DNA for the CDR3: TGCGCCAGCAGCCTTAAGGGGAGGGACACCGGGGAGCTGTTTTTT. This encodes CASSLKGRDTGELFF.

CDR3 nucleotide sequence: TGTGCCAGCAGCTTACGGACAGGGGCTTACGTGTACGAGCAGTACTTC. Translation gives CASSLRTGAYVYEQYF. The V and J genes are TRBV7-2 and TRBJ2-7; TRBD1 agrees at 9 bases. Trimming at V came to 2 bases and at J to 4 bases, leaving 9 bases not matched to a gene. Germline values: CDR1 SGHTA, CDR2 FQGNSA. The CDR3 spans 16 residues.

The chain joins TRBV7-8 to TRBJ2-7, with D uncertain. The CDR3 runs to 15 residues. CDR1 is SGHVS, CDR2 FQNEAQ, per germline. V was cut by 0 bases and J by 2 bases, with 11 bases left in between. CDR3 loop: CASSLAPVQAYEQYF. The CDR3 coding sequence is TGTGCCAGCAGCTTAGCGCCCGTACAAGCCTACGAGCAGTACTTC. Combining the CDR3 with reference TRBV7-8 and TRBJ2-7 gives the whole variable domain GAGVSQSPRYKVAKRGQDVALRCDPISGHVSLFWYQQALGQGPEFLTYFQNEAQLDKSGLPSDRFFAERPEGSVSTLKIQRTQQEDSAVYLCASSLAPVQAYEQYFGPGTRLTVT.

The V call is TRBV6-5, the J call TRBJ2-3, with D perhaps matching TRBD1 (5 bases). The germline gives CDR1 MNHEY, CDR2 SVGAGI. V was trimmed by 4 bases and J by 2 bases, leaving 10 bases between them. The CDR3 is made up of 14 amino acids. The chain's CDR3 is CASSSLGDTDTQYF. Here the CDR3 DNA reads TGTGCCAGCAGTTCCCTAGGGGACACAGATACGCAGTATTTT.

The chain couples TRBV19 to TRBJ2-3; 8 bases map to TRBD2. From germline, CDR1 is LNHDA and CDR2 SQIVND (reference sequence). V lost 3 bases and J lost 10; bases outside the gene matches: 3. CDR3 length: 12 amino acids. CDR3 nucleotides: TGTGCCAGTAGTATCGGGGGGGGTTCGCAGTATTTT. Residues: CASSIGGGSQYF.

The J gene is TRBJ2-4, the V gene TRBV19, with D possibly matching TRBD1 (5 bases). Trimming left V 7 bases short and J 2 bases short, with 18 bases between. Germline CDR1 is LNHDA and CDR2 is SQIVND (reference sequence). CDR3 length: 16 amino acids. The CDR3 is CASKPSGPPPKNIQYF. CDR3 nucleotides: TGTGCCAGTAAACCTTCAGGGCCCCCTCCCAAAAACATTCAGTACTTC.

The rearrangement uses TRBV6-5 and TRBJ2-3; TRBD1 matches 7 bases. After removal of 2 bases from V and 2 bases from J, the junction contained 1 base not matched to a gene. Germline lookup yields CDR1 MNHEY and CDR2 SVGAGI. This CDR3 is built from 14 residues. The CDR3 bases are TGTGCCAGCAGTTACGGGACAGACACAGATACGCAGTATTTT. This translates into CASSYGTDTDTQYF.

The chain couples TRBV18 to TRBJ2-7; TRBD1 aligns across 9 bases. This CDR3 region has 15 residues. V dropped 2 bases and J dropped 5; count of bases not matched to a gene: 7. Germline V gives CDR1 KGHSH, CDR2 LQKENI. Here the CDR3 reads CASSPGDRVVHEQYF. CDR3 nucleotides: TGTGCCAGCTCACCAGGGGACAGGGTGGTCCACGAGCAGTACTTC.

The chain joins TRBV7-2 to TRBJ2-2; 7 positions match TRBD1. This CDR3 contains 15 residues. The trim removed 8 bases at V and 2 bases at J, leaving 8 bases unmatched. The germline CDR1 and CDR2 sequences are SGHTA and FQGNSA. CDR3 sequence reads: CASEPGQLNTGELFF. The CDR3 nucleotides are TGTGCCAGCGAACCGGGACAGTTAAACACCGGGGAGCTGTTTTTT.

The chain is built from TRBV6-6 and TRBJ2-1; D is unresolved. V lost 2 bases, J lost 2 bases, and 7 bases lay in between. Germline values: CDR1 MNHNY, CDR2 SVGAGI (reference sequence). This CDR3 region has 14 residues. CDR3: CASSYQTPYNEQFF. In DNA form, the CDR3 reads TGTGCCAGCAGTTACCAAACACCCTACAATGAGCAGTTCTTC.

The chain links TRBV2 to TRBJ2-5, with a weak D call TRBD1 (7 bases). The CDR3 covers 13 residues. Trimming took off 8 bases at V and 1 base at J, with 11 bases between the two ends. Per the germline V gene, CDR1 is SNHLY and CDR2 is FYNNEI. CDR3 loop: CASRGTVQETQYF. CDR3 sequence (DNA): TGTGCCAGCCGGGGGACAGTCCAAGAGACCCAGTACTTC. The entire variable domain, with the rest obtained from reference TRBV2 and TRBJ2-5, is as follows: EPEVTQTPSHQVTQMGQEVILRCVPISNHLYFYWYRQILGQKVEFLVSFYNNEISEKSEIFDDQFSVERPDGSNFTLKIRSTKLEDSAMYFCASRGTVQETQYFGPGTRLLVL.

The chain couples TRBV10-3 to TRBJ2-1, with 11 bases that match TRBD2. The J segment lost 8 bases and the V segment lost 6 bases, leaving 6 bases of the junction unmatched. CDR1 is ENHRY, CDR2 SYGVKD, per germline. This CDR3 has 14 amino acids. The CDR3 bases are TGTGCCATCAGGGTTAGCGGGGGGGTCGATGAGCAGTTCTTC. It encodes CAIRVSGGVDEQFF.

Only one count was recorded for this clone. The rearrangement joins TRBV3-1 (or the pseudogene TRBV3-2) to TRBJ2-3; D not resolved. This CDR3 spans 15 amino acids. V was clipped by 1 base and J by 0 bases, with 8 bases between them. The germline V gene has CDR1 LGHDT and CDR2 YNNKEL (reference sequence). The CDR3 region has the DNA TGTGCCAGCAGCCAAGTTAGCTTTAGCACAGATACGCAGTATTTT. As protein: CASSQVSFSTDTQYF.

V usage is TRBV7-2 and J usage is TRBJ2-1; 7 bases agree with TRBD1. The CDR3 loop spans 15 amino acids. Trimming removed 1 base from V and 0 bases from J; junction bases left unmatched: 0. Germline CDR1 and CDR2: SGHTA and FQGNSA. The CDR3 protein is CASSLGQGSYNEQFF. The CDR3 coding sequence is TGTGCCAGCAGCTTAGGACAGGGCTCCTACAATGAGCAGTTCTTC.

This clone was counted a few times. The chain employs TRBV25-1 and TRBJ1-2, with D possibly being TRBD1 (5 bases). This CDR3 region has 17 residues. V lost 5 bases, J lost 4 bases, and 23 bases lay in between. Germline V CDR1 and CDR2: MGHDK, SYGVNS. The CDR3 region has the DNA TGTGCCAGCAGTCCTCAGGGTCTAACTCGGGTTTTCTATGGCTACACCTTC. It encodes CASSPQGLTRVFYGYTF.

This clone was seen more than once but under ten times. The same CDR3 arises from other DNA sequences in this sample as well. The gene calls are TRBV18 and TRBJ2-5, with D possibly matching TRBD2 (5 bases). The CDR3 extends over 12 amino acids. Looked up from germline, CDR1 is KGHSH and CDR2 is LQKENI. V lost 1 base to trimming and J lost 5 bases, with 5 bases between them. The CDR3 here is CASSPRGETQYF. The CDR3 region has the DNA TGTGCCAGCTCACCACGAGGGGAGACCCAGTACTTC. Full variable domain (missing parts from reference TRBV18 and TRBJ2-5): NAGVMQNPRHLVRRRGQEARLRCSPMKGHSHVYWYRQLPEEGLKFMVYLQKENIIDESGMPKERFSAEFPKEGPSILRIQQVVRGDSAAYFCASSPRGETQYFGPGTRLLVL.

J is TRBJ2-3 and V is TRBV28; 7 nucleotides line up with TRBD2. This CDR3 contains 14 residues. Germline values: CDR1 MDHEN, CDR2 SYDVKM. V lost 5 bases to trimming and J lost 0 bases; unmatched junction nucleotides: 2. The DNA of the CDR3 is TGTGCCAGCAGTGGGGGGGATAGCACAGATACGCAGTATTTT. Translation: CASSGGDSTDTQYF.